This entry lists 27 T cell receptor beta chains sequenced from one sample in a study of T cell repertoires in ileal Crohn's disease. Sequenced by immunoSEQ multiplex PCR; TCRdb stores in-frame clones only, minus some. This sample has 4,000 to 6,000 clones, with around 87% found just once. Time point denoted: proximal margin of the surgical specimen (macroscopically non-inflamed). The specimen sequenced was ileal tissue. The receptors shown here come from an adult with Crohn's disease.

This clone has a single count. The chain links TRBV18 to TRBJ1-4, with 8 bases identical to TRBD1. Germline loops: CDR1 KGHSH, CDR2 LQKENI. The junction had 7 bases not matched to a gene; V was cut back by 6 bases and J by 7 bases. The length of the CDR3 is 14 residues. The chain's CDR3 is CASSAGTGGEKLFF. CDR3 DNA sequence: TGTGCCAGCTCGGCCGGGACAGGAGGTGAAAAACTGTTTTTT.

The chain employs TRBV9 and TRBJ1-2; no clear D gene. Trimming shortened V by 3 bases and J by 8 bases, and 20 bases separated the two germline ends. In germline, CDR1 is SGDLS, CDR2 YYNGEE. The CDR3 spans 15 residues. The CDR3 nucleotides read TGTGCCAGCAGCGCCACTTTTAATGGGGTCGGGGGCTACACCTTC. Translation gives CASSATFNGVGGYTF.

This clone was recorded only once. The V gene is TRBV9, the J gene TRBJ2-1; tentative D call: TRBD1 (5 bases). The CDR3 is 15 residues long. V was pared by 0 bases and J by 3 bases, with 10 bases between. CDR1 SGDLS and CDR2 YYNGEE come from the germline V gene. The CDR3 region has the DNA TGTGCCAGCAGCGTAGGGGGCGCAGGCTACAATGAGCAGTTCTTC. Translating it yields CASSVGGAGYNEQFF.

This chain uses TRBV5-1 with TRBJ2-7; the D is unclear. Germline V gives CDR1 SGHRS, CDR2 YFSETQ. Between the trimmed V and J ends, which lost 4 bases and 4 bases, there was a span of 6 bases. The CDR3 is 11 residues long. The CDR3 sequence: CASSPGYEQYF. CDR3 DNA sequence: TGCGCCAGCAGCCCCGGGTACGAGCAGTACTTC.

The chain is built from TRBV7-8 and TRBJ1-5, with D perhaps TRBD1 (5 bases). The V end lost 5 bases, the J end lost 3 bases, and 11 bases lay between the germline ends. Germline loops: CDR1 SGHVS, CDR2 FQNEAQ. The CDR3 loop spans 14 amino acids. The CDR3 sequence: CASSLTATNQPQHF. The CDR3 DNA follows: TGTGCCAGCAGCCTGACAGCCACCAATCAGCCCCAGCATTTT.

This clone has a handful of counts. The chain combines TRBV6-1 with TRBJ2-5; TRBD1 might be the D (6 bases). V was clipped by 1 base and J by 0 bases, with 9 bases between them. The CDR3 extends over 15 amino acids. Germline values: CDR1 MNHNS, CDR2 SASEGT. The chain's CDR3 is CASSEVNRDQETQYF. In nucleotides, the CDR3 is TGTGCCAGCAGTGAAGTTAACAGGGACCAAGAGACCCAGTACTTC.

The rearrangement uses TRBV7-2 and TRBJ2-3; D not resolved. V lost 1 base, J lost 1 base, and 6 bases lay in between. Germline V gene data show CDR1 as SGHTA and CDR2 as FQGNSA. The CDR3 is made up of 14 amino acids. CDR3 in amino acids: CASSLVARTDTQYF. The CDR3 region has the DNA TGTGCCAGCAGCTTAGTGGCCCGCACAGATACGCAGTATTTT.

The V and J genes are TRBV29-1 and TRBJ1-1, with D unclear. V gave up 0 bases and J gave up 4 bases, with 6 bases separating them. The CDR3 contains 12 residues. Germline CDR1 and CDR2: SQVTM and ANQGSEA. The DNA of the CDR3 is TGCAGCGTTGAAGACAAGGGCACTGAAGCTTTCTTT. Its translation: CSVEDKGTEAFF.

The chain is built from TRBV7-6 and TRBJ2-5, with D possibly matching TRBD1 (5 bases). This CDR3 spans 13 amino acids. Deletions cut 6 bases from V and 0 bases from J, with 8 bases between. Germline V gene sequence: CDR1 SGHVS, CDR2 FNYEAQ. This CDR3 reads CASSRGHQETQYF. The CDR3, as DNA: TGTGCCAGCAGTAGGGGCCACCAAGAGACCCAGTACTTC.

This chain connects TRBV10-3 to TRBJ2-5, with 7 bases identical to TRBD2. J was trimmed by 9 bases and V by 2 bases; bases with no gene match: 12. The CDR3 is made up of 15 amino acids. CDR1 ENHRY and CDR2 SYGVKD come from the germline V gene. As DNA, the CDR3 is TGTGCCATCAGTGAGCAGCCTAGCGGTTCTGGGGCCCAGTACTTC. It encodes CAISEQPSGSGAQYF.

The V gene is TRBV7-2, the J gene TRBJ1-3, with TRBD1 as a possible D gene (5 bases). Germline CDR1 reads SGHTA; CDR2 reads FQGNSA. V lost 1 base and J lost 4, with 11 bases in between. CDR3 length: 15 amino acids. The CDR3 reads CASSLEGLTGNTIYF. CDR3 DNA sequence: TGTGCCAGCAGCTTAGAGGGGCTAACGGGAAACACCATATATTTT.

The rearrangement links TRBV18 to TRBJ1-6, with TRBD1 matching 9 bases. There are 16 residues in the CDR3. Germline V CDR1 and CDR2: KGHSH, LQKENI. After removal of 3 bases from V and 7 bases from J, the junction contained 7 bases not matched to a gene. CDR3 region: CASSPFGQGNNSPLHF. The DNA of the CDR3 is TGTGCCAGCTCACCCTTCGGACAGGGGAACAATTCACCCCTCCACTTT.

This clone was seen a single time. The chain carries TRBV18 and TRBJ1-5; D gene ambiguous. Germline CDR1 and CDR2: KGHSH and LQKENI. V lost 3 bases and J lost 1, with 10 bases in between. The CDR3 has 15 residues. In DNA, the CDR3 is TGTGCCAGCTCACCGACACGTTCGAGCAATCAGCCCCAGCATTTT. This sequence encodes CASSPTRSSNQPQHF.

This chain joins TRBV14 and TRBJ2-4; 11 positions match TRBD2. The J segment lost 0 bases and the V segment lost 4 bases, leaving 2 bases of the junction unmatched. The CDR3 contains 16 residues. The germline V gene has CDR1 SGHDN and CDR2 FVKESK. The CDR3 loop is CASSPGTSGAKNIQYF. In DNA form, the CDR3 reads TGTGCCAGCAGCCCAGGGACTAGCGGAGCCAAAAACATTCAGTACTTC.

The chain links TRBV4-1 to TRBJ1-4; D may be TRBD1 (5 bases). The CDR3 sequence is 16 residues long. The germline V gene encodes CDR1 MGHRA and CDR2 YSYEKL. V was cut by 4 bases and J by 6 bases, with 18 bases left in between. Here the CDR3 reads CASSPGGRRTHEKLFF. The DNA of the CDR3 is TGCGCCAGCAGCCCCGGGGGGAGGCGGACGCATGAAAAACTGTTTTTT.

V and J are TRBV7-9 and TRBJ1-2; D is unclear. Germline V lookup: CDR1 SEHNR, CDR2 FQNEAQ (reference sequence). The CDR3 has 11 amino acids. The V and J ends lost 2 bases and 4 bases respectively, with 2 bases between them. DNA of the CDR3: TGTGCCAGCAGCTTAAGCTATGGCTACACCTTC. It codes for CASSLSYGYTF. The complete variable domain, with remaining parts taken from reference TRBV7-9 and TRBJ1-2, reads DTGVSQNPRHKITKRGQNVTFRCDPISEHNRLYWYRQTLGQGPEFLTYFQNEAQLEKSRLLSDRFSAERPKGSFSTLEIQRTEQGDSAMYLCASSLSYGYTFGSGTRLTVV.

This chain joins TRBV19 and TRBJ2-5; 7 bases align to TRBD1. Germline values: CDR1 LNHDA, CDR2 SQIVND (reference sequence). The CDR3 totals 15 residues. Trimming at V came to 5 bases and at J to 5 bases, leaving 11 bases not matched to a gene. Here the CDR3 reads CASSLRPGQYETQYF. CDR3 coding DNA: TGTGCCAGTAGTCTACGACCGGGACAGTATGAGACCCAGTACTTC.

This clone appeared a few times. This sequence joins TRBV19 and TRBJ2-7, with 10 nucleotides matching TRBD2. The CDR3 totals 14 residues. Germline assignment: CDR1 LNHDA and CDR2 SQIVND (reference sequence). Germline trimming cut 5 bases from V and 3 bases from J; bases unmatched to any gene: 4. CDR3 protein: CASSPRTSGYEQYF. Written as DNA, the CDR3 is TGTGCCAGTAGTCCTCGGACTAGCGGCTACGAGCAGTACTTC.

This chain links TRBV16 with TRBJ1-2, with 8 bases matching TRBD1. From germline, CDR1 is KGHSY and CDR2 FQNENV. V trimming: 5 bases; J trimming: 7 bases; junction bases outside the gene matches: 9. The CDR3 has 14 residues. In DNA form, the CDR3 reads TGTGCCAGCAGCAATACAGGGGGTGCTGCTGGCTACACCTTC. Translated, it gives CASSNTGGAAGYTF.

The chain carries TRBV7-8 and TRBJ1-1, with D unresolved. Germline V gene lookup returns CDR1 SGHVS and CDR2 FQNEAQ. CDR3 length: 13 amino acids. Between the trimmed V and J ends, which lost 3 bases and 1 base, there was a span of 6 bases. For the CDR3, the DNA is TGTGCCAGCAGCTTGGGCAGGAACACTGAAGCTTTCTTT. This codes for CASSLGRNTEAFF.

V is TRBV9 and J is TRBJ2-7; 9 nucleotides match TRBD1. J gave up 6 bases and V 2 bases, and 9 bases lay outside the gene matches. The CDR3 covers 15 residues. The germline gives CDR1 SGDLS, CDR2 YYNGEE. The CDR3 region is CASSVGGTGFSEQYF. CDR3 coding DNA: TGTGCCAGCAGCGTCGGCGGGACAGGGTTCAGCGAGCAGTACTTC.

This chain connects TRBV9 to TRBJ1-3, with D possibly TRBD1 on 5 matching bases. Germline values: CDR1 SGDLS, CDR2 YYNGEE. This CDR3 contains 14 residues. V gave up 0 bases and J gave up 7 bases, with 11 bases separating them. The CDR3 nucleotides are TGTGCCAGCAGCGTAGCAGGTGGGGGGAACACCATATATTTT. This codes for CASSVAGGGNTIYF.

The chain is built from TRBV12-5 and TRBJ1-1; D is undetermined. This CDR3 is built from 12 residues. Germline V gene lookup returns CDR1 LGHNT and CDR2 FRNRAP. Trimming removed 0 bases at V and 4 bases at J, with 3 bases between. The CDR3 sequence is CASGLVSTEAFF. In nucleotides, the CDR3 is TGTGCTAGTGGTTTGGTCAGCACTGAAGCTTTCTTT.

The V gene is TRBV5-1, the J gene TRBJ2-5; the match to TRBD1 covers 7 bases. The CDR3 sequence is 16 residues long. J was trimmed by 2 bases and V by 6 bases; bases with no gene match: 13. Germline V gives CDR1 SGHRS, CDR2 YFSETQ. CDR3 sequence: CASMLQGMGRQETQYF. CDR3 sequence (DNA): TGCGCCAGCATGCTACAGGGGATGGGTCGACAAGAGACCCAGTACTTC.

V gene TRBV10-3 combines with J gene TRBJ1-2; 9 nucleotides agree with TRBD1. CDR1 and CDR2 (germline): ENHRY, SYGVKD. V shed 7 bases, J shed 4 bases, and the junction held 10 bases outside the gene matches. This CDR3 region has 15 residues. The CDR3 DNA is TGTGCCATCACGGGGCTTCCGGGACAGGGCTATGGCTACACCTTC. Translation gives CAITGLPGQGYGYTF.

This clone was found a few times. This chain links TRBV9 with TRBJ1-1; tentatively, D is TRBD1 (6 bases). The CDR3 covers 16 residues. Trimming took off 0 bases at V and 5 bases at J, with 17 bases between the two ends. Germline V gives CDR1 SGDLS, CDR2 YYNGEE. This chain's CDR3 is CASSVGPTGGYTEAFF. The CDR3 DNA is TGTGCCAGCAGCGTAGGTCCCACCGGGGGCTATACTGAAGCTTTCTTT.

The chain is built from TRBV5-1 and TRBJ2-5; perhaps TRBD2 as D (6 bases). In germline, CDR1 is SGHRS, CDR2 YFSETQ. The CDR3 has 14 amino acids. V was pared by 1 base and J by 5 bases, with 12 bases between. The CDR3 DNA sequence: TGCGCCAGCAGCTTGACTAGCTGGGGGGAGACCCAGTACTTC. This sequence encodes CASSLTSWGETQYF.